Listed here are 9 T cell receptor beta chains from one sample, sequenced in a study of blood T cell repertoires in COVID-19. Using immunoSEQ multiplex PCR, the repertoire was profiled, and TCRdb retains in-frame clones only, with some absent. The table shows under 350,000 clones, with 80% to 90% occurring only once. Sequences were obtained from PBMCs or T cells enriched from blood (not recorded which). Receptors originate from a woman aged 40 to 55 with acute COVID-19.

V usage is TRBV15 and J usage is TRBJ1-1, with 8 positions matching TRBD1. In germline, CDR1 is LNHNV, CDR2 YYDKDF (reference sequence). This CDR3 has 14 amino acids. V trimming: 5 bases; J trimming: 4 bases; junction bases outside the gene matches: 6. This CDR3 is CATSLWTGTTEAFF. DNA of the CDR3: TGTGCCACCAGCTTATGGACAGGGACCACTGAAGCTTTCTTT.

This rearrangement joins TRBV5-1 to TRBJ1-2; D is perhaps TRBD1 (5 bases). CDR1 and CDR2 (germline): SGHRS, YFSETQ. CDR3 length: 12 amino acids. V gave up 7 bases and J gave up 5 bases, with 12 bases separating them. The CDR3 DNA reads as TGCGCCAGCCGATCGGGGGAATATGGCTACACCTTC. Translating it yields CASRSGEYGYTF.

The V and J genes are TRBV15 and TRBJ1-3, with D perhaps matching TRBD1 (5 bases). Trimming took 7 bases from V and 7 from J, leaving 38 bases between them. The germline V gene has CDR1 LNHNV and CDR2 YYDKDF (reference sequence). The CDR3 length is 21 residues. The CDR3 nucleotides are TGTGCCACCACTAGTGGGGGGAGAGGAGTTATCGGGTCGTTCGGGCGGAACACCATATATTTT. Its protein product is CATTSGGRGVIGSFGRNTIYF.

The chain combines TRBV18 with TRBJ1-4; D not resolved. CDR1 and CDR2 from the germline V gene are KGHSH and LQKENI. This CDR3 region has 19 residues. V was pared by 1 base and J by 0 bases, with 18 bases between. The CDR3 sequence is CASSPRRVSGVATNEKLFF. In DNA form, the CDR3 reads TGTGCCAGCTCACCACGGAGGGTGTCGGGTGTGGCAACTAATGAAAAACTGTTTTTT.

This rearrangement joins TRBV9 to TRBJ1-2; no reliable D call. The CDR3 loop spans 12 amino acids. In germline, CDR1 is SGDLS, CDR2 YYNGEE. Trimming took off 0 bases at V and 8 bases at J, with 8 bases between the two ends. The CDR3, as DNA: TGTGCCAGCAGCGTAGGGCTGGGCGGCTACACCTTC. Residues: CASSVGLGGYTF.

The chain is built from TRBV7-2 and TRBJ2-7; D may be TRBD2 (5 bases). V lost 3 bases and J 5 bases, leaving 14 bases between the germline ends. The germline CDR1 and CDR2 sequences are SGHTA and FQGNSA. The CDR3 consists of 14 residues. The CDR3 here is CASSLVRVPHEQYF. The DNA of the CDR3 is TGTGCCAGCAGCTTGGTGAGGGTCCCGCACGAGCAGTACTTC.

CDR3 sequence (DNA): TGTGCCAGCTCACCACAGACGGGGAACACTGAAGCTTTCTTT. Protein: CASSPQTGNTEAFF. V gene TRBV18 combines with J gene TRBJ1-1; D unclear. The V end was cut by 1 base, the J end by 1 base, with 7 bases between. The germline V gene has CDR1 KGHSH and CDR2 LQKENI. CDR3 length: 14 amino acids.

V usage is TRBV5-4 and J usage is TRBJ2-1; TRBD2 might be the D (6 bases). This CDR3 has 15 residues. Trimming pared 2 bases from V and 7 bases from J, leaving 16 bases between. Germline values: CDR1 SGHNT, CDR2 YYREEE (reference sequence). CDR3 nucleotide sequence: TGTGCCAGCAGCTTCCCAAGGAGGCGGGAAAATGAGCAGTTCTTC. Amino acids: CASSFPRRRENEQFF.

This clone has just a few counts. The V gene is TRBV7-2, the J gene TRBJ1-2, with 7 bases that match TRBD1. This CDR3 is 14 amino acids long. The germline CDR1 and CDR2 sequences are SGHTA and FQGNSA. Trimming at V came to 5 bases and at J to 8 bases, leaving 11 bases not matched to a gene. CDR3 loop: CASSLSPQGKGYTF. The CDR3 nucleotides are TGTGCCAGCAGCCTATCCCCACAGGGGAAGGGCTACACCTTC. Drawing the rest from reference TRBV7-2 and TRBJ1-2, the complete variable domain is GAGVSQSPSNKVTEKGKDVELRCDPISGHTALYWYRQSLGQGLEFLIYFQGNSAPDKSGLPSDRFSAERTGGSVSTLTIQRTQQEDSAVYLCASSLSPQGKGYTFGSGTRLTVV.